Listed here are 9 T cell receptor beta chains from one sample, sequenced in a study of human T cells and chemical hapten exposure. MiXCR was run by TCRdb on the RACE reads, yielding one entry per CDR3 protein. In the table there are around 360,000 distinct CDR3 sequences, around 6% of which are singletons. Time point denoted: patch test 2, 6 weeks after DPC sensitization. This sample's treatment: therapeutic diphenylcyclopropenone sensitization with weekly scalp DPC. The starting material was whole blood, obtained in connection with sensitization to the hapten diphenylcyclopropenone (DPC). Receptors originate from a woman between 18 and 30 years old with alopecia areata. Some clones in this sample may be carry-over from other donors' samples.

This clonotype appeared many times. The CDR3 nucleotides are TGTGCCAGCAGTCCGCGGGATCGGGGGGACACCGGGGAGCTGTTTTTT. Protein: CASSPRDRGDTGELFF. This chain uses TRBV6-2 or TRBV6-3 with TRBJ2-2, with 7 bases lining up with TRBD2. The CDR3 covers 16 residues. The V and J ends lost 5 bases and 3 bases, in that order; junction bases with no gene match: 9. In germline, CDR1 is MNHEY, CDR2 SVGEGT.

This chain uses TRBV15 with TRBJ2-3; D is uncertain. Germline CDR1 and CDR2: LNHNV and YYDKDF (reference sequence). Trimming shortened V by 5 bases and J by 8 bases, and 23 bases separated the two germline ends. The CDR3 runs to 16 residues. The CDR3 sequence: CATSCAGSGVLTTQYF. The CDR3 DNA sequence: TGTGCCACCAGCTGTGCTGGATCTGGGGTGTTGACTACGCAGTATTTT. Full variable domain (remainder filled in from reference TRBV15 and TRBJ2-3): DAMVIQNPRYQVTQFGKPVTLSCSQTLNHNVMYWYQQKSSQAPKLLFHYYDKDFNNEADTPDNFQSRRPNTSFCFLDIRSPGLGDTAMYLCATSCAGSGVLTTQYFGPGTRLTVL.

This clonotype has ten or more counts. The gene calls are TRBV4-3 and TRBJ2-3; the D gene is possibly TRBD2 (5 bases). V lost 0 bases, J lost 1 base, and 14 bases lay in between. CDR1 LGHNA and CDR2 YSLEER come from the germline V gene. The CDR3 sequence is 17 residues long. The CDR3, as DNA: TGCGCCAGCAGCCAAGATTACGAGTTCGGGGGCACAGATACGCAGTATTTT. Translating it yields CASSQDYEFGGTDTQYF.

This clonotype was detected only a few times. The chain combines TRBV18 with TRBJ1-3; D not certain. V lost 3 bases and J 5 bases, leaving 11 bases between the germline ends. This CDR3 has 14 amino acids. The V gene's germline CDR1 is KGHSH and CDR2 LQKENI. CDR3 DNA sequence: TGTGCCAGCTCACCGGAGGTCGGGCGAAACACCATATATTTT. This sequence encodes CASSPEVGRNTIYF.

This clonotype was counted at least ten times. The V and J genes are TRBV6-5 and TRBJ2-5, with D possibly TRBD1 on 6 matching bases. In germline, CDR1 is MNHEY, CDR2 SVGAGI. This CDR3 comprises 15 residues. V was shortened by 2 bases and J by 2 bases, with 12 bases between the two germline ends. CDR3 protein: CASSYTDRPQETQYF. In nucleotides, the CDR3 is TGTGCCAGCAGTTACACCGACAGGCCTCAAGAGACCCAGTACTTC.

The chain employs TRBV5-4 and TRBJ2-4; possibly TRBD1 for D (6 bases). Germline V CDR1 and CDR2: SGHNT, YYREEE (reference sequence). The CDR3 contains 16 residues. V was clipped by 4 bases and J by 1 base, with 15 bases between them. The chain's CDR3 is CASSREAGAAKNIQYF. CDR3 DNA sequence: TGTGCCAGCAGCCGAGAGGCAGGGGCCGCCAAAAACATTCAGTACTTC.

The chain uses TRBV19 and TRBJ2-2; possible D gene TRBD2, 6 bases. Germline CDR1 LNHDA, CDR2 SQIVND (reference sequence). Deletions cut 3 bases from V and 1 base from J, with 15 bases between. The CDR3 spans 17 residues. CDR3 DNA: TGTGCCAGTAGTATTTCGGGGGACTCACTGAACACCGGGGAGCTGTTTTTT. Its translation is CASSISGDSLNTGELFF.

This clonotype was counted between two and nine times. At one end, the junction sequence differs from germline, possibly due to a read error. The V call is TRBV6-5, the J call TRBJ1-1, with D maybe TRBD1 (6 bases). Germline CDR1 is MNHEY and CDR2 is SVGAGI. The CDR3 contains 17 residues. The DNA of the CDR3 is TGTGCCAGCAGTGACTCCTCGACAGGTCGAATGAACACTGAAGCTTTCTTT. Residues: CASSDSSTGRMNTEAFF.

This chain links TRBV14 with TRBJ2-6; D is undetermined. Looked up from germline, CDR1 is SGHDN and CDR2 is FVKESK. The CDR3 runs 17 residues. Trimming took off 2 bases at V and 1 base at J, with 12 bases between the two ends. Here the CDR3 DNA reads TGTGCCAGCAGCCAATTCCGGGTCTCGTCTGGGGCCAACGTCCTGACTTTC. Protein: CASSQFRVSSGANVLTF.